The rows below give T cell receptor beta chains drawn from one sample of a study of cytomegalovirus exposure and HLA in healthy donors. The protocol was immunoSEQ multiplex PCR, while the TCRdb copy is restricted to in-frame clones and leaves out a portion. This sample has over 100,000 clones, with nearly 90% found just once. Input material: PBMCs. The receptors were sampled from a woman aged 18-29 years in good health and CMV-seronegative. CDR3s include the opening cysteine and the closing phenylalanine or tryptophan. D genes are given only for firm matches. A clone size is listed for some rows: how often the clone was seen (once, few, many), or a class if it is expanded.

d_call clone_size j_call v_call cdr3_nt cdr3_aa
. . TRBJ2-1 TRBV2 TGTGCCAGCAGGGACAGAATAAACTCCTACAATGAGCAGTTCTTC CASRDRINSYNEQFF
TRBD2 . TRBJ2-7 TRBV28 TGTGCCAGCAGTTTGATCGGCGGGGGTTACGAGCAGTACTTC CASSLIGGGYEQYF
TRBD1 once TRBJ1-2 TRBV6-6 TGTGCCAGCAGTTACTCTGGAGGGGGCGACTATGGCTACACCTTC CASSYSGGGDYGYTF
. . TRBJ2-3 TRBV18 TGTGCCAGCTCACTACAAACCGGGACTCGCGGGATCAGGGATACGCAGTATTTT CASSLQTGTRGIRDTQYF
TRBD2 . TRBJ2-7 TRBV18 TGTGCCAGCTCAGCCCCAGGAGCGGGGGGGCATATCGACGAGCAGTACTTC CASSAPGAGGHIDEQYF
. . TRBJ2-1 TRBV2 TGTGCCAGCGGCCGAGGTACCGATGAGCAGTTCTTC CASGRGTDEQFF
. . TRBJ2-7 TRBV5-4 TGTGCCAGCAGCTTGGCAACAGCTTCCTACGAGCAGTACTTC CASSLATASYEQYF
. . TRBJ1-4 TRBV18 TGTGCCAGCTCACTAGCCGAAAATGAAAAACTGTTTTTT CASSLAENEKLFF
. . TRBJ1-6 TRBV27 TGTGCCAGCAGTCAGAAGGACTCCAGATCGGGTTCACCCCTCCACTTT CASSQKDSRSGSPLHF
TRBD1 once TRBJ2-7 TRBV2 TGTGCCAGCAGGGACAGGGTCCTTGGAGAGCAGTACTTC CASRDRVLGEQYF
. . TRBJ1-1 TRBV6-1 TGTGCCAGCAGTGCGACTCATCGCGACACTGAAGCTTTCTTT CASSATHRDTEAFF
. few TRBJ1-2 TRBV7-2 TGTGCCAGCAGCCCATCGAGGGAGATCTATGGCTACACCTTC CASSPSREIYGYTF
. . TRBJ2-5 TRBV10-1 TGCGCCAGCAGTGAATCAGTTTCGGAGACCCAGTACTTC CASSESVSETQYF
TRBD1 . TRBJ2-7 TRBV23-1 TGCGCCAGCAGTCAAACGCAGGGGGACCACGAGCAGTACTTC CASSQTQGDHEQYF
TRBD2 . TRBJ2-3 TRBV6-1 TGTGCCAGCAGTGGGGGACTAGTCGGAGATACGCAGTATTTT CASSGGLVGDTQYF
. . TRBJ1-2 TRBV6-1 TGTGCCAGCAGTGAAACGTACACCTACTATGGCTACACCTTC CASSETYTYYGYTF
. few TRBJ2-5 TRBV9 TGTGCCAGCAGCGTAGATCCAGGTCAAGAGACCCAGTACTTC CASSVDPGQETQYF
TRBD1 . TRBJ2-1 TRBV6-5 TGTGCCAGCAGTTGGAAGACAGGGGTGAATGAGCAGTTCTTC CASSWKTGVNEQFF
. . TRBJ2-2 TRBV9 TGTGCCAGCAGCCCGCGTGACACCCCTCCCGGGGAGCTGTTTTTT CASSPRDTPPGELFF
. . TRBJ2-1 TRBV25-1 TGTGCCAGCAGTAAAGGGGAGTGGGGGCCCTCCTCCGATGAGCAGTTCTTC CASSKGEWGPSSDEQFF
. . TRBJ1-5 TRBV6-1 TGTGCCAGCAGTGAAGCGCCGGCAGGGATTAGCAATCAGCCCCAGCATTTT CASSEAPAGISNQPQHF
. . TRBJ1-1 TRBV7-2 TGTGCCAGCAGTGTGGGCCCCGACACTGAAGCTTTCTTT CASSVGPDTEAFF
TRBD1 . TRBJ2-1 TRBV5-6 TGTGCCAGCAGCTGGCAAGGGACAGGCGCTTACAATGAGCAGTTCTTC CASSWQGTGAYNEQFF
. . TRBJ1-1 TRBV5-1 TGCGCCAGCAGCCCCCCGGGGAGAACTGAAGCTTTCTTT CASSPPGRTEAFF
. . TRBJ2-5 TRBV19 TGTGCCAGTAGTCGGCCAGGGACTCAAGAGACCCAGTACTTC CASSRPGTQETQYF
. . TRBJ1-5 TRBV2 TGTGCCAGCAGCGACAGTTATCAGCCCCAGCATTTT CASSDSYQPQHF
. . TRBJ2-7 TRBV6-5 TGTGCCAGCAGTTACGGGGGGGAGCAGTACTTC CASSYGGEQYF
TRBD1 once TRBJ1-2 TRBV4-1 TGCGCCAGCAGCCAAGGCCACTTGGACAGGAGCTATGGCTACACCTTC CASSQGHLDRSYGYTF
TRBD1 . TRBJ1-2 TRBV15 TGTGCCACCAGCAGGTCCTTTGACAGGGGTCGAGGCTACACCTTC CATSRSFDRGRGYTF
. . TRBJ2-5 TRBV5-4 TGTGCCAGCAGCGAGGCGGGGCAAGAGACCCAGTACTTC CASSEAGQETQYF
TRBD1 . TRBJ1-6 TRBV19 TGTGCCAGTAGTATCGAGGGGGCTGGGGGTTCACCCCTCCACTTT CASSIEGAGGSPLHF
. . TRBJ1-1 TRBV6-1 TGTGCCAGCAGTGAACAGGCGGGGAGTCCTGAAGCTTTCTTT CASSEQAGSPEAFF
. . TRBJ1-3 TRBV9 TGTGCCAGCAGCCGGACAGTTATGTTCTCTGGAAACACCATATATTTT CASSRTVMFSGNTIYF
TRBD1 . TRBJ1-2 TRBV19 TGTGCCAGTAACATAGCTAGGGGACAGAGTGCGCGCTACACCTTC CASNIARGQSARYTF
. . TRBJ1-5 TRBV7-2 TGTGCCAGCAGCCCAACCCCAGGGGACCAGCCCCAGCATTTT CASSPTPGDQPQHF
TRBD1 . TRBJ2-7 TRBV13 TGTGCCAGCAGCCCTCGGACAGGGGATTACGAGCAGTACTTC CASSPRTGDYEQYF
. . TRBJ1-2 TRBV6-7 TGTGCCAGCAGTTACGCCAGGGATAACTATGGCTACACCTTC CASSYARDNYGYTF
. . TRBJ2-7 TRBV4-1 TGCGCCAGCAGCCAAGTTCACCACGGACAGATTGAGCAGTACTTC CASSQVHHGQIEQYF
. . TRBJ1-2 TRBV6-1 TGTGCCAGCAGTGATAGGCCGTTAGGCCGTGGAGCTAACTATGGCTACACCTTC CASSDRPLGRGANYGYTF
. . TRBJ2-1 TRBV5-1 TGCGCCAGCAGCTTGGCGGAGACTAGATCCTACAATGAGCAGTTCTTC CASSLAETRSYNEQFF
TRBD2 . TRBJ2-1 TRBV5-8 TGTGCCAGCAGCCCACGGGGGGGGGTGCATGAGCAGTTCTTC CASSPRGGVHEQFF
TRBD2 . TRBJ2-5 TRBV5-4 TGTGCCAGCAGCCGGGGACTAGCGGGTGGTGGAGAGACCCAGTACTTC CASSRGLAGGGETQYF